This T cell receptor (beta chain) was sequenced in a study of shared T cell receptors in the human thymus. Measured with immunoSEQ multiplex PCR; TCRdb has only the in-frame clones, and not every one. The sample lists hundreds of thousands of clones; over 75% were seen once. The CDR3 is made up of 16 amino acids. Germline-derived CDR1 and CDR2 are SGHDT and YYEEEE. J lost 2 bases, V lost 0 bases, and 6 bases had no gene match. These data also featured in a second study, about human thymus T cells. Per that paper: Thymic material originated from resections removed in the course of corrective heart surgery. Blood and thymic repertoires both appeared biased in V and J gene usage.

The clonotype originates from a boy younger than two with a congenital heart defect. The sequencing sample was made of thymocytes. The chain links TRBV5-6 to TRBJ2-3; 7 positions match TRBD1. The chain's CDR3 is CASSLGTDRVTDTQYF. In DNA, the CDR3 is TGTGCCAGCAGCTTGGGTACCGACAGGGTCACAGATACGCAGTATTTT.